Below are 3 T cell receptor beta chains sequenced from a single sample in a study of identical twins. Each CDR3 protein gets one entry after TCRdb re-called the 5' RACE reads with MiXCR. The sample lists some 230,000 distinct CDR3 sequences, 5.5% to 7.5% occurring once. These same data were also listed under a study on T cells expressing NK-cell markers.

Sequences were obtained from CD8+ T cells sorted from blood. These receptors all come from a woman younger than 35 in good health.

This clonotype came up many times. The chain employs TRBV19 and TRBJ2-7, with D possibly TRBD2 on 6 matching bases. Looked up from germline, CDR1 is LNHDA and CDR2 is SQIVND (reference sequence). Trimming pared 4 bases from V and 7 bases from J, leaving 23 bases between. This CDR3 is 16 amino acids long. In DNA form, the CDR3 reads TGTGCCAGTAGTACCCCGCCGACTAGGGCGGTGAGGGAGCAGTACTTC. Its protein product is CASSTPPTRAVREQYF.

The chain uses TRBV14 and TRBJ1-1, with D possibly matching TRBD1 (5 bases). Deletions cut 3 bases from V and 4 bases from J, with 9 bases between. CDR1 and CDR2 (germline): SGHDN, FVKESK. The CDR3 runs 13 residues. Here the CDR3 reads CASSQGGTTEAFF. The DNA of the CDR3 is TGTGCCAGCAGCCAGGGGGGGACCACTGAAGCTTTCTTT.

The table lists this clonotype with many counts. The chain couples TRBV5-1 to TRBJ2-7; D is ambiguous. This CDR3 region has 14 residues. Deletions cut 6 bases from V and 0 bases from J, with 13 bases between. Germline loops: CDR1 SGHRS, CDR2 YFSETQ. CDR3 amino acids: CASMRPGVSYEQYF. The CDR3 coding sequence is TGCGCCAGCATGAGACCGGGTGTCTCCTACGAGCAGTACTTC.